The 32 T cell receptor beta chains given below trace back to one sample, sequenced in a study of blood T cell repertoires in COVID-19. The method was immunoSEQ multiplex PCR; TCRdb's version includes in-frame clones alone and lacks a portion of them. The sample includes 250,000 to 300,000 clones, around 90% seen only once; the top ten take 2.3%. The material sequenced was PBMCs or T cells enriched from blood (not recorded which). The receptors stem from a middle-aged woman with acute COVID-19.

This sequence joins TRBV7-9 and TRBJ1-1, with D maybe TRBD1 (5 bases). The CDR3 is 15 residues long. V was cut by 6 bases and J by 3 bases, with 17 bases left in between. The germline CDR1 and CDR2 sequences are SEHNR and FQNEAQ (reference sequence). The CDR3 region is CASRQIQVRDTEAFF. CDR3 bases: TGTGCCAGCAGGCAGATACAGGTACGGGACACTGAAGCTTTCTTT. The full variable domain, its missing parts supplied by reference TRBV7-9 and TRBJ1-1, is DTGVSQNPRHKITKRGQNVTFRCDPISEHNRLYWYRQTLGQGPEFLTYFQNEAQLEKSRLLSDRFSAERPKGSFSTLEIQRTEQGDSAMYLCASRQIQVRDTEAFFGQGTRLTVV.

A single count supports this clone. This rearrangement joins TRBV7-9 to TRBJ2-7; 9 nucleotides match TRBD2. V gave up 5 bases and J gave up 5 bases; unmatched junction bases: 10. This CDR3 is 15 amino acids long. Germline V CDR1 and CDR2: SEHNR, FQNEAQ (reference sequence). CDR3 nucleotide sequence: TGTGCCAGCAGCGCATCAGGACTAGCGTTCCACGAGCAGTACTTC. Amino acid sequence: CASSASGLAFHEQYF.

The chain links TRBV5-6 to TRBJ2-3, with 10 bases fitting TRBD2. The CDR3 loop spans 18 amino acids. Germline V gene data show CDR1 as SGHDT and CDR2 as YYEEEE. J was trimmed by 5 bases and V by 3 bases; bases with no gene match: 15. The CDR3 DNA follows: TGTGCCAGCAGCTATCGGACTAGCGGCCATAAGAGGAAAGATACGCAGTATTTT. As protein: CASSYRTSGHKRKDTQYF.

CDR3 in amino acids: CASSFGTGDRNEQYF. The CDR3 bases are TGCGCCAGCAGCTTCGGGACAGGGGATCGAAACGAGCAGTACTTC. The chain joins TRBV5-1 to TRBJ2-7; TRBD1 aligns across 10 bases. The germline CDR1 and CDR2 sequences are SGHRS and YFSETQ. The V gene end was trimmed by 2 bases and the J gene end by 5 bases; junction bases not matched to a gene: 7. This CDR3 is built from 15 residues.

DNA of the CDR3: TGTGCCAGCTCACCACTACAGGGGGATTATGGCTACACCTTC. Residues: CASSPLQGDYGYTF. The V call is TRBV18, the J call TRBJ1-2; TRBD1 matches 8 bases. Germline lookup yields CDR1 KGHSH and CDR2 LQKENI. The CDR3 contains 14 residues. V shed 1 base and J 5 bases; nucleotides not matched to a gene: 3.

This clone was recorded once. The chain combines TRBV5-8 with TRBJ1-2, with D unresolved. Between the trimmed V and J ends, which lost 0 bases and 4 bases, there was a span of 10 bases. CDR1 and CDR2 (germline): SGHTS, YDEGEE. The CDR3 is 14 residues long. In nucleotides, the CDR3 is TGTGCCAGCAGCTTGGTCCAACTGCTCTATGGCTACACCTTC. It codes for CASSLVQLLYGYTF.

The V call is TRBV5-6, the J call TRBJ1-5, with D maybe TRBD1 (5 bases). Trimming left V 3 bases short and J 3 bases short, with 13 bases between. Per the germline V gene, CDR1 is SGHDT and CDR2 is YYEEEE. The CDR3 contains 15 residues. CDR3 sequence (DNA): TGTGCCAGCAGCTGGGGCGGTGGAAACAATCAGCCCCAGCATTTT. Translating it yields CASSWGGGNNQPQHF.

This chain's CDR3 is CASSLETGLLEKLFF. DNA for the CDR3: TGCGCCAGCAGCCTCGAGACAGGGTTGCTAGAAAAACTGTTTTTT. The V call is TRBV4-3, the J call TRBJ1-4, with 7 bases identical to TRBD1. CDR1 and CDR2 (germline): LGHNA, YSLEER. This CDR3 contains 15 residues. Unmatched junction bases numbered 10, after V lost 4 bases and J lost 8 bases.

The chain carries TRBV19 and TRBJ2-2, with TRBD1 matching 9 bases. The CDR3 has 17 residues. The ends lost 5 bases at V and 5 bases at J; junction bases unmatched: 12. CDR1 and CDR2 from the germline V gene are LNHDA and SQIVND (reference sequence). The DNA of the CDR3 is TGTGCCAGTAGTTCCCCCCCTGGGACAGGGTTGACCGGGGAGCTGTTTTTT. Its translation is CASSSPPGTGLTGELFF.

J is TRBJ1-2 and V is TRBV27; 9 positions agree with TRBD1. V gave up 8 bases and J gave up 0 bases; unmatched junction bases: 7. The CDR3 consists of 15 residues. Germline V gene sequence: CDR1 MNHEY, CDR2 SMNVEV (reference sequence). CDR3 region: CASWTTGGANYGYTF. CDR3 DNA: TGTGCCAGCTGGACGACAGGGGGGGCTAACTATGGCTACACCTTC.

This clone was detected once. This chain uses TRBV19 with TRBJ1-5; weak D call: TRBD1 (5 bases). Trimming cost V 8 bases and J 12 bases, with 23 bases left between them. CDR1 is LNHDA and CDR2 is SQIVND in the germline V gene (reference sequence). The CDR3 covers 14 residues. CDR3: CASRPGTLGGLQHF. As DNA, the CDR3 is TGTGCCAGTCGCCCCGGGACTTTAGGTGGGCTCCAGCATTTT.

The chain couples TRBV3-1 (or the pseudogene TRBV3-2) to TRBJ2-1, with D possibly matching TRBD1 (6 bases). CDR1 is LGHDT, CDR2 YNNKEL, per germline (reference sequence). Trimming took off 6 bases at V and 9 bases at J, with 9 bases between the two ends. The CDR3 contains 11 residues. The CDR3 bases are TGTGCCAGCAGGGGGGCGGCTGAGCAGTTCTTC. It yields the protein CASRGAAEQFF.

The rearrangement joins TRBV6-4 to TRBJ1-2, with 11 bases that match TRBD1. The CDR3 totals 14 residues. Looked up from germline, CDR1 is MRHNA and CDR2 is SNTAGT. V lost 5 bases, J lost 2 bases, and 1 base stayed unmatched. The CDR3 sequence is CASSRDRGNYGYTF. Written as DNA, the CDR3 is TGTGCCAGCAGTCGGGACAGGGGGAACTATGGCTACACCTTC.

CDR3 residues: CASSLEAAGGNTIYF. The CDR3 DNA is TGTGCCAGCAGCTTAGAGGCAGCCGGGGGAAACACCATATATTTT. V is TRBV7-8 and J is TRBJ1-3; D is undetermined. There are 15 residues in the CDR3. Trimming pared 1 base from V and 4 bases from J, leaving 11 bases between. Germline assignment: CDR1 SGHVS and CDR2 FQNEAQ.

The CDR3 bases are TGTGCCAGCAGCTTATACGGGACTGGAAACACCATATATTTT. This codes for CASSLYGTGNTIYF. The chain couples TRBV7-2 to TRBJ1-3, with D unclear. The CDR3 has 14 residues. V lost 2 bases, J lost 2 bases, and 7 bases lay in between. Looked up from germline, CDR1 is SGHTA and CDR2 is FQGNSA.

This clone has a single count. The CDR3, as DNA: TGCGCCAGCAGCCGGGGGGACAGGGTGAGAATTGGTTCACCCCTCCACTTT. This sequence encodes CASSRGDRVRIGSPLHF. The chain joins TRBV5-1 to TRBJ1-6; 9 positions agree with TRBD1. The V gene's germline CDR1 is SGHRS and CDR2 YFSETQ. With V trimmed by 4 bases and J by 9 bases, 14 bases remained unmatched. This CDR3 spans 17 amino acids.

About this clone itself: Distinct nucleotide sequences in the sample also encode this CDR3. The chain joins TRBV15 to TRBJ2-1; 9 bases fit TRBD1. The germline gives CDR1 LNHNV, CDR2 YYDKDF (reference sequence). V lost 3 bases, J lost 4 bases, and 1 base stayed unmatched. The CDR3 is 14 residues long. CDR3 sequence: CATSRDRGYNEQFF. In nucleotides, the CDR3 is TGTGCCACCAGCAGGGACAGGGGATACAATGAGCAGTTCTTC. Based on the CDR3 plus reference TRBV15 and TRBJ2-1, the full variable domain is DAMVIQNPRYQVTQFGKPVTLSCSQTLNHNVMYWYQQKSSQAPKLLFHYYDKDFNNEADTPDNFQSRRPNTSFCFLDIRSPGLGDTAMYLCATSRDRGYNEQFFGPGTRLTVL.

V usage is TRBV5-8 and J usage is TRBJ1-4; 9 positions agree with TRBD1. V trimming: 1 base; J trimming: 6 bases; junction bases outside the gene matches: 10. Germline assignment: CDR1 SGHTS and CDR2 YDEGEE. This CDR3 spans 17 amino acids. The CDR3 loop reads CASSLKGQGLIDEKLFF. Written as DNA, the CDR3 is TGTGCCAGCAGCTTGAAGGGACAGGGTCTCATTGATGAAAAACTGTTTTTT.

The chain couples TRBV6-6 to TRBJ1-2; 8 nucleotides align to TRBD1. V gave up 6 bases and J gave up 3 bases; unmatched junction bases: 9. This CDR3 contains 15 residues. Germline CDR1 and CDR2: MNHNY and SVGAGI (reference sequence). CDR3 bases: TGTGCCAGCAGGGGACCGACAGGGGAGGACTATGGCTACACCTTC. This gives the protein CASRGPTGEDYGYTF.

The table lists this clone with a few counts. The chain carries TRBV5-5 and TRBJ1-6; D not resolved. Germline V CDR1 and CDR2: SGHKS, YYEKEE (reference sequence). The ends were cut back, 0 bases at V and 9 bases at J, with 10 bases in the middle. This CDR3 is 14 amino acids long. As DNA, the CDR3 is TGTGCCAGCAGCTTGGAGTATATGGCTTCACCCCTCCACTTT. The encoded protein is CASSLEYMASPLHF.

The V and J genes are TRBV7-9 and TRBJ2-7, with TRBD2 as a possible D gene (6 bases). V was pared by 4 bases and J by 0 bases, with 16 bases between. Germline lookup yields CDR1 SEHNR and CDR2 FQNEAQ (reference sequence). CDR3 length: 16 residues. Written as DNA, the CDR3 is TGTGCCAGCAGCTCCTGGGATCAGGGAGGCTCCTACGAGCAGTACTTC. This translates into CASSSWDQGGSYEQYF. The whole variable domain, remainder taken from reference TRBV7-9 and TRBJ2-7, is DTGVSQNPRHKITKRGQNVTFRCDPISEHNRLYWYRQTLGQGPEFLTYFQNEAQLEKSRLLSDRFSAERPKGSFSTLEIQRTEQGDSAMYLCASSSWDQGGSYEQYFGPGTRLTVT.

The chain joins TRBV30 to TRBJ2-1; 12 bases are a match to TRBD1. CDR1 is GTSNPN, CDR2 SVGIG, per germline (reference sequence). V dropped 8 bases and J dropped 9; count of bases not matched to a gene: 17. The CDR3 covers 16 residues. The CDR3: CARSGTGGAGLGEQFF. The CDR3 DNA follows: TGTGCCCGTTCCGGGACAGGGGGCGCGGGGTTGGGTGAGCAGTTCTTC. Based on the CDR3 plus reference TRBV30 and TRBJ2-1, the full variable domain is SQTIHQWPATLVQPVGSPLSLECTVEGTSNPNLYWYRQAAGRGLQLLFYSVGIGQISSEVPQNLSASRPQDRQFILSSKKLLLSDSGFYLCARSGTGGAGLGEQFFGPGTRLTVL.

Here the CDR3 DNA reads TGTGCCAGCTCCAACCGGGGACAAAACACCGGGGAGCTGTTTTTT. Protein: CASSNRGQNTGELFF. The V gene is TRBV11-3, the J gene TRBJ2-2; possible D gene TRBD1, 6 bases. The CDR3 totals 15 residues. Germline V gene sequence: CDR1 SGHNT, CDR2 YENEEA. Trimming shortened V by 8 bases and J by 2 bases, and 15 bases separated the two germline ends.

CDR3 DNA: TGTGCCAGCAGGACTAGCGGTAATGGGGTCGATACGCAGTATTTT. Protein product: CASRTSGNGVDTQYF. The chain has TRBV7-8 and TRBJ2-3; 9 bases fit TRBD2. The V gene's germline CDR1 is SGHVS and CDR2 FQNEAQ. J was trimmed by 6 bases and V by 6 bases; bases with no gene match: 10. CDR3 length equals 15 residues.

The V gene is TRBV6-2 or TRBV6-3, the J gene TRBJ2-2, with a weak D call TRBD2 (6 bases). The ends were cut back, 2 bases at V and 6 bases at J, with 10 bases in the middle. Per the germline V gene, CDR1 is MNHEY and CDR2 is SVGEGT. The CDR3 runs 14 residues. CDR3 loop: CASSYLREAGELFF. The CDR3 coding sequence is TGTGCCAGCAGTTACCTTAGGGAGGCCGGGGAGCTGTTTTTT.

The V gene is TRBV27, the J gene TRBJ1-1; D might be TRBD1 (5 bases). Trimming pared 3 bases from V and 1 base from J, leaving 9 bases between. Germline V CDR1 and CDR2: MNHEY, SMNVEV (reference sequence). CDR3 size: 14 residues. In DNA form, the CDR3 reads TGTGCCAGCAGTTTTTTACAGGCGAACACTGAAGCTTTCTTT. Translation gives CASSFLQANTEAFF.

This clone showed up just once. This chain uses TRBV5-1 with TRBJ2-5; D may be TRBD1 (6 bases). The ends were cut back, 0 bases at V and 1 base at J, with 13 bases in the middle. The germline gives CDR1 SGHRS, CDR2 YFSETQ. The CDR3 covers 16 residues. CDR3 amino acids: CASSLAGQWFQETQYF. CDR3 DNA: TGCGCCAGCAGCTTGGCTGGACAGTGGTTCCAAGAGACCCAGTACTTC.

The chain has TRBV5-8 and TRBJ1-5, with 8 bases that match TRBD1. This CDR3 is built from 14 residues. Per the germline V gene, CDR1 is SGHTS and CDR2 is YDEGEE. Trimming took 6 bases from V and 9 from J; bases not matched to a gene: 11. This chain's CDR3 is CASIPQGERRPQHF. CDR3 DNA: TGTGCCAGCATACCACAGGGGGAGCGTCGGCCCCAGCATTTT.

The chain uses TRBV19 and TRBJ1-5; TRBD1 matches at 7 bases. Germline CDR1 reads LNHDA; CDR2 reads SQIVND (reference sequence). Trimming at V came to 4 bases and at J to 4 bases, leaving 10 bases not matched to a gene. This CDR3 spans 16 amino acids. The CDR3 nucleotides read TGTGCCAGTAGTACCGGGCTTAACAGGGGAAATCAGCCCCAGCATTTT. Its translation is CASSTGLNRGNQPQHF.

The chain couples TRBV10-2 to TRBJ2-2, with D perhaps matching TRBD2 (5 bases). The CDR3 loop spans 16 amino acids. The ends were cut back, 1 base at V and 4 bases at J, with 13 bases in the middle. Germline lookup yields CDR1 WSHSY and CDR2 SAAADI. Here the CDR3 reads CASSEWRTAGTGELFF. The CDR3, as DNA: TGCGCCAGCAGTGAGTGGAGGACCGCTGGCACCGGGGAGCTGTTTTTT.

J is TRBJ2-2 and V is TRBV6-5; 8 positions match TRBD2. The junction had 8 bases not matched to a gene; V was cut back by 4 bases and J by 4 bases. The CDR3 has 16 residues. Germline-derived CDR1 and CDR2 are MNHEY and SVGAGI. In DNA, the CDR3 is TGTGCCAGCAGTTCCATCCCCGGGACTAGCACCGGGGAGCTGTTTTTT. Translation: CASSSIPGTSTGELFF.

The rearrangement links TRBV15 to TRBJ2-5; TRBD1 matches 9 bases. The CDR3 has 18 residues. Germline trimming cut 1 base from V and 4 bases from J; bases unmatched to any gene: 13. Per the germline V gene, CDR1 is LNHNV and CDR2 is YYDKDF (reference sequence). CDR3 coding DNA: TGTGCCACCAGCAGAGCTCCATCGGGACAGGGTGGGTCAGAGACCCAGTACTTC. The encoded protein is CATSRAPSGQGGSETQYF.